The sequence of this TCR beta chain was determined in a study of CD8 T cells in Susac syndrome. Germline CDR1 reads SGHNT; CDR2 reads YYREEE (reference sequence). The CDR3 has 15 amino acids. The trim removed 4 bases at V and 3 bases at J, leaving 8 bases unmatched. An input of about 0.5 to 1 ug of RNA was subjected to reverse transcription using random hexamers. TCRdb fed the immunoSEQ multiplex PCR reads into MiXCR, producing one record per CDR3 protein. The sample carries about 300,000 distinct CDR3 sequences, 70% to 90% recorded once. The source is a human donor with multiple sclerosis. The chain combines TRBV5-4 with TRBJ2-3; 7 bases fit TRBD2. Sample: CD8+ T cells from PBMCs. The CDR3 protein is CASSAGLTQTDTQYF. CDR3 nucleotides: TGTGCCAGCAGCGCGGGACTAACGCAGACAGATACGCAGTATTTT.